This TCR beta chain appears in the sequencing data of a study of monozygotic twins with inflammatory bowel disease. As regards this clonotype: Its cognate antigen is unknown.

Whole-study results and caveats: Against healthy co-twins, IBD patients had lower TCRbeta diversity (measured by inverse Simpson).

Each of the TCR libraries took 3,000 to 4,000 ng of total RNA. Investigators made cDNA in eight separate reactions per sample. The template-switching step introduced UMIs that carried a 6-nucleotide sample barcode. TCRdb reprocessed the 5' RACE reads and reports one entry per CDR3 protein, with no DNA. The sample includes some 200,000 distinct CDR3 sequences. Sequencing was done on a sample of blood. The TCR comes from a human donor with ulcerative colitis or Crohn's disease, or a healthy co-twin of an affected twin (not recorded which).

CDR3 in amino acids: CATSRVTAGGRGVTEAFF. V is TRBV15 and J is TRBJ1-1. Looked up from germline, CDR1 is LNHNV and CDR2 is YYDKDF (reference sequence). The CDR3 has 18 amino acids.